Included here is one T cell receptor beta chain sequence, with context. Generated by immunoSEQ multiplex PCR, the TCRdb table keeps only in-frame clones and is missing some. The table lists tens of thousands of clones, 83% of them singletons. The data belong to a study of blood T cell repertoires in COVID-19. Study in general: Sources were T cells, B-cell-depleted T cells, or PBMCs; the material itself was cDNA or gDNA.

CDR3 length equals 15 residues. Per the germline V gene, CDR1 is MNHEY and CDR2 is SVGAGI. With 6 bases removed from V and 0 bases from J, the gap between germline ends came to 12 bases. The sequenced sample consisted of peripheral blood. The chain links TRBV6-5 to TRBJ1-3, with D unresolved. This receptor was identified in a man under 40 with COVID-19, enrolled during active disease. Here the CDR3 DNA reads TGTGCCAGCAGGAAGGCGCGGTCCTCTGGAAACACCATATATTTT. Protein sequence: CASRKARSSGNTIYF.